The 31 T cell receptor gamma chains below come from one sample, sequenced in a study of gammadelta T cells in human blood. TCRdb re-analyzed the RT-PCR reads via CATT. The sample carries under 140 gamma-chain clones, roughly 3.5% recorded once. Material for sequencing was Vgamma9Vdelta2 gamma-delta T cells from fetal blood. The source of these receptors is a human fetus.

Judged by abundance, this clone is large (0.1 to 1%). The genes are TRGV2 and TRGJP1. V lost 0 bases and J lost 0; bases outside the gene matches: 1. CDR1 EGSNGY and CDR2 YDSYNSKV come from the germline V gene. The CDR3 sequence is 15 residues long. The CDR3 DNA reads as TGTGCCACCTGGGACGGGTATACCACTGGTTGGTTCAAGATATTT. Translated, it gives CATWDGYTTGWFKIF.

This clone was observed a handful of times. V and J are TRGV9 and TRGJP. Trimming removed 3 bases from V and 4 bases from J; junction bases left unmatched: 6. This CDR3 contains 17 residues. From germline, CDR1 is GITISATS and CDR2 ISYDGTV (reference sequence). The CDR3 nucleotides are TGTGCCTTGTGGGAGCCCCCTCAAGAGTTGGGCAAAAAAATCAAGGTATTT. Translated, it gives CALWEPPQELGKKIKVF.

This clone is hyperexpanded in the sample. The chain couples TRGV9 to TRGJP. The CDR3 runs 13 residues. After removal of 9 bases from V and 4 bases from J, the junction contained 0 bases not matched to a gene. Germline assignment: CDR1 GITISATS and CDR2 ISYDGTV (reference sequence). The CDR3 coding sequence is TGTGCCTTGCAAGAGTTGGGCAAAAAAATCAAGGTATTT. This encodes CALQELGKKIKVF.

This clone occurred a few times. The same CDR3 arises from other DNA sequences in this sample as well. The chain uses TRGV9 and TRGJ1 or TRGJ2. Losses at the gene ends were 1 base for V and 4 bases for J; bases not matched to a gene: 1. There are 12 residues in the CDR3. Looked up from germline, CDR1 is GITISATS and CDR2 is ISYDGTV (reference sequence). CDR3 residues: CALWEVYYKKLF. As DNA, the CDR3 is TGTGCCTTGTGGGAGGTCTATTATAAGAAACTCTTT.

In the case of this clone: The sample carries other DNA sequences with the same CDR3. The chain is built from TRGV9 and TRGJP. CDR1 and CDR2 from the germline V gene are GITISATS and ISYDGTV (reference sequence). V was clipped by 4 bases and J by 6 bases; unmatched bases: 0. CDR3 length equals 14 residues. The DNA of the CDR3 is TGTGCCTTGTGGGAAGAGTTGGGCAAAAAAATCAAGGTATTT. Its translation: CALWEELGKKIKVF.

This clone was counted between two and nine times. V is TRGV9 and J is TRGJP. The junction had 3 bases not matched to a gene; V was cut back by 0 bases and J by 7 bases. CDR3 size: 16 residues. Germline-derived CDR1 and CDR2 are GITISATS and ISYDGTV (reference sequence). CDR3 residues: CALWEVTELGKKIKVF. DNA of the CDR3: TGTGCCTTGTGGGAGGTGACCGAGTTGGGCAAAAAAATCAAGGTATTT.

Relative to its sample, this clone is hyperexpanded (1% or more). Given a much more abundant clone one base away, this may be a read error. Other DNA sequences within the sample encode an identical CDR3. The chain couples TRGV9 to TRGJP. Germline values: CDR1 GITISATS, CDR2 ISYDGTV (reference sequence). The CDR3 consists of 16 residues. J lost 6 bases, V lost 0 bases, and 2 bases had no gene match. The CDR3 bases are TGTGCCTTGTGGGAGGTGCGAGAGTTGGGCAAAAAAATCAAGGTATTT. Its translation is CALWEVRELGKKIKVF.

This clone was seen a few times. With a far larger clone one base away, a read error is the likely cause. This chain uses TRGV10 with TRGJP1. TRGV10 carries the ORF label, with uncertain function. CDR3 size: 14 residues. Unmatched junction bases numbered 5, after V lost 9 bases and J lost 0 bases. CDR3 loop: CAACDYTTGWFKIF. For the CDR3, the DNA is TGTGCTGCGTGTGATTATACCACTGGTTGGTTCAAGATATTT.

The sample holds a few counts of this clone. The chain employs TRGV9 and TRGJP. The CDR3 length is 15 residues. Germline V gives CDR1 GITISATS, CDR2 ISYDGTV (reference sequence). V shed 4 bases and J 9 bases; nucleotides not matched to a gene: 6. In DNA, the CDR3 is TGTGCCTTGTGGGACAAGGCGTTGGGCAAAAAAATCAAGGTATTT. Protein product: CALWDKALGKKIKVF.

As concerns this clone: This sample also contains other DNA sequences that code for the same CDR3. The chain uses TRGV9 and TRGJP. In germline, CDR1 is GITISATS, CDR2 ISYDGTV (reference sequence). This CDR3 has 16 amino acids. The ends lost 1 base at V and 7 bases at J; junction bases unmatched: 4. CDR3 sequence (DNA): TGTGCCTTGTGGGAGGTAGGGGAGTTGGGCAAAAAAATCAAGGTATTT. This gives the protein CALWEVGELGKKIKVF.

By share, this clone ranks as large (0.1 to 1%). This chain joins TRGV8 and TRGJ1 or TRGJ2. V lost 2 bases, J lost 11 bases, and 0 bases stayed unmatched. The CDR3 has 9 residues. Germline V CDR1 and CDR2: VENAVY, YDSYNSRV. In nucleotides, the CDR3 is TGTGCCACCTGGGATAAGAAACTCTTT. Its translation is CATWDKKLF.

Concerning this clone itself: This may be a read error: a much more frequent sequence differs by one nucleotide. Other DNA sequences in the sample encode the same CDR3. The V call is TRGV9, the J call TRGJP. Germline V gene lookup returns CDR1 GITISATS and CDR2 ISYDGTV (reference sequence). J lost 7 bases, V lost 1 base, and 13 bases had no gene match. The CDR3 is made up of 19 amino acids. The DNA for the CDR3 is TGTGCCTTGTGGGAGGTACTTCCCCTTCGGGAGTTGGGCAAAAAAATCAAGGTATTT. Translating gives CALWEVLPLRELGKKIKVF.

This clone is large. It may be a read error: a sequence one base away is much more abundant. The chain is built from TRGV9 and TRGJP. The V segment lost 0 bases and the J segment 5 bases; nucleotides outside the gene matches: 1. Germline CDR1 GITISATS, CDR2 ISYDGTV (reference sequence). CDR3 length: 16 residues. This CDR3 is CALWEVKELGKKIKVF. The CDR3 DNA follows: TGTGCCTTGTGGGAGGTGAAAGAGTTGGGCAAAAAAATCAAGGTATTT.

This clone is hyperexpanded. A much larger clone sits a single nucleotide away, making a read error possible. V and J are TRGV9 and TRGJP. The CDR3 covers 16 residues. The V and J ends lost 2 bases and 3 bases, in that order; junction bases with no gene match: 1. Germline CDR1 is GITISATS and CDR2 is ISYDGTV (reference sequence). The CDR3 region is CALWEAQELGKKIKVF. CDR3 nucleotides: TGTGCCTTGTGGGAGGCGCAAGAGTTGGGCAAAAAAATCAAGGTATTT.

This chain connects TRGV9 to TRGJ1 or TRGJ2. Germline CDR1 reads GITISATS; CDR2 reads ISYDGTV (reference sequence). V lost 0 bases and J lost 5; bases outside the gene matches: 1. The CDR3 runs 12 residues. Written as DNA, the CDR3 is TGTGCCTTGTGGGAGGTGCATTATAAGAAACTCTTT. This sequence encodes CALWEVHYKKLF.

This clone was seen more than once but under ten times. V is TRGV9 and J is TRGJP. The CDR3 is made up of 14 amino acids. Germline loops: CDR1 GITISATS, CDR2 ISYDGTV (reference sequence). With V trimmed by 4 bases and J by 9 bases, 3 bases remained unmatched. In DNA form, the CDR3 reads TGTGCCTTGTGGGAAGGGTTGGGCAAAAAAATCAAGGTATTT. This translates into CALWEGLGKKIKVF.

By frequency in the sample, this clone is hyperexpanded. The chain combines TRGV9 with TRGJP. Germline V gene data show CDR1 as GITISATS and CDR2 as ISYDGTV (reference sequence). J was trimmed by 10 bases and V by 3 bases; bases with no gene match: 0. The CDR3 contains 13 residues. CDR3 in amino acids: CALWELGKKIKVF. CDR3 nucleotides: TGTGCCTTGTGGGAGTTGGGCAAAAAAATCAAGGTATTT.

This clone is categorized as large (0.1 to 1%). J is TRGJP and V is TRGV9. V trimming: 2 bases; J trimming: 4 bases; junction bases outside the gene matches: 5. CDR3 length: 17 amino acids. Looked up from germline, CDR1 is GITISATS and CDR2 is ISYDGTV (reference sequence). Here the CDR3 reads CALWEATQELGKKIKVF. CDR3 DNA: TGTGCCTTGTGGGAGGCGACTCAAGAGTTGGGCAAAAAAATCAAGGTATTT.

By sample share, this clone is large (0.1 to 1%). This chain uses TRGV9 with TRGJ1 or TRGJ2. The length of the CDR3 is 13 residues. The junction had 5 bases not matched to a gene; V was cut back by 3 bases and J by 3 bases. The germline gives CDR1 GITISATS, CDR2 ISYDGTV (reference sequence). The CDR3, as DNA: TGTGCCTTGTGGGAGCCCCCTTATTATAAGAAACTCTTT. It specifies CALWEPPYYKKLF.

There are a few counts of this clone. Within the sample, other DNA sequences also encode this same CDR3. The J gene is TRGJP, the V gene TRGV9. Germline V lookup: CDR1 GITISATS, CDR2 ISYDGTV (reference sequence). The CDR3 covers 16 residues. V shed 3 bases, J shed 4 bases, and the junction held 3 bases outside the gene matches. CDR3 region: CALWESQELGKKIKVF. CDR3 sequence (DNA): TGTGCCTTGTGGGAGAGTCAAGAGTTGGGCAAAAAAATCAAGGTATTT.

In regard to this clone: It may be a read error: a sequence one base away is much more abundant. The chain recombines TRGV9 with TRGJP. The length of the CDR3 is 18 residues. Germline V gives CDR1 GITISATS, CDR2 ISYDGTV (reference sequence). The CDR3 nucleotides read TGTGCCGTGTGGGAGGCCGCAGGTCAGGAGTTGGGCAAAAAAATCAAGGTATTT. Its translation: CAVWEAAGQELGKKIKVF.

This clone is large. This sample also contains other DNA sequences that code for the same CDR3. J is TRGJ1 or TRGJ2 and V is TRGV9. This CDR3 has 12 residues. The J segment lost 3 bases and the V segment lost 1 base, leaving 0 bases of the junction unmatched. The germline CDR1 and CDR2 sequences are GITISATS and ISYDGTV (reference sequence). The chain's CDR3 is CALWEVYYKKLF. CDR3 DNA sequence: TGTGCCTTGTGGGAGGTTTATTATAAGAAACTCTTT.

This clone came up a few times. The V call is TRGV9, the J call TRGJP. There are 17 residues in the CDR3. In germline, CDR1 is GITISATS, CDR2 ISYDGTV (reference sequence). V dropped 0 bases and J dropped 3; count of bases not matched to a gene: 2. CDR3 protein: CALWEVKQELGKKIKVF. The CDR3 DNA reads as TGTGCCTTGTGGGAGGTGAAGCAAGAGTTGGGCAAAAAAATCAAGGTATTT.

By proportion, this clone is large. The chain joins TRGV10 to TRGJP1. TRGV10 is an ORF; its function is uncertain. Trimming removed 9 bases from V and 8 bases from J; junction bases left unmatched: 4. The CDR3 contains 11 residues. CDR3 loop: CAACSGWFKIF. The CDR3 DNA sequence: TGTGCTGCGTGCTCCGGTTGGTTCAAGATATTT.

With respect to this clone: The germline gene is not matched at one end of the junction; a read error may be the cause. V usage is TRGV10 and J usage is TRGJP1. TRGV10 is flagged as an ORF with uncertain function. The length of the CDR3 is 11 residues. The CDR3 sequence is CAVWDGWFKIF. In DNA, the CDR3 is TGTGCTGTGTGGGATGGTTGGTTCAAGATATTT.

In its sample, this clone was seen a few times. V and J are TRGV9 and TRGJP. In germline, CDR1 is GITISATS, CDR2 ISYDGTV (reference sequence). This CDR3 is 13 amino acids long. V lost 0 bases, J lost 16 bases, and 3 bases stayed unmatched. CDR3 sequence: CALWEVLKKIKVF. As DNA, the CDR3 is TGTGCCTTGTGGGAGGTGCTGAAAAAAATCAAGGTATTT.

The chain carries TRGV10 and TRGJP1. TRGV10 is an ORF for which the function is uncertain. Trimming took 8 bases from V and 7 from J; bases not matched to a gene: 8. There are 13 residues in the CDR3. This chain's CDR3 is CAAWTPFGWFKIF. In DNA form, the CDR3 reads TGTGCTGCGTGGACCCCTTTTGGTTGGTTCAAGATATTT.

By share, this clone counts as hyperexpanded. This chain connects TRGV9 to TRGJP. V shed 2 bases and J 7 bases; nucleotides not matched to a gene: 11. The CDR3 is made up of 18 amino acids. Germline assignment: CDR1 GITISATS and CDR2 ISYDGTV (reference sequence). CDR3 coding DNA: TGTGCCTTGTGGGAGGCCGCAGGTCAGGAGTTGGGCAAAAAAATCAAGGTATTT. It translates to CALWEAAGQELGKKIKVF.

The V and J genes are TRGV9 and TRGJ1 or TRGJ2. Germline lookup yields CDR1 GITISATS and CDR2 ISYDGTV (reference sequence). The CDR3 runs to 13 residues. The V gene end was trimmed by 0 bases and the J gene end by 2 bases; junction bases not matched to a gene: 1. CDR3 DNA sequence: TGTGCCTTGTGGGAGGTGCATTATTATAAGAAACTCTTT. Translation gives CALWEVHYYKKLF.

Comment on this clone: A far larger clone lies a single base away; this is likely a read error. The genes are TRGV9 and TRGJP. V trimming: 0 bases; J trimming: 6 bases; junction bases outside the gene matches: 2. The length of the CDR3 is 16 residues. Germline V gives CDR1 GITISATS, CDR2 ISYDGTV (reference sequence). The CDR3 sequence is CALWEVPELGKKIKVF. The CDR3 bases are TGTGCCTTGTGGGAGGTGCCAGAGTTGGGCAAAAAAATCAAGGTATTT.

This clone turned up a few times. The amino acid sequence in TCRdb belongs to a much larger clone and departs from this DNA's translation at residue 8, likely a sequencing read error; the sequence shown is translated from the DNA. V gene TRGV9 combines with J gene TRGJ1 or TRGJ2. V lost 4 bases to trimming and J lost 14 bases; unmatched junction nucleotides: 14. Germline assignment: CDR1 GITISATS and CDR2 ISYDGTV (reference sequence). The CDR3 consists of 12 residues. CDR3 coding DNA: TGTGCCTTGTGGGACCCCCCGTCGCCGCAACTCTTT. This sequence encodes CALWDPPSPQLF.